Sequencing of this T cell receptor (beta chain) was carried out in a study of cytomegalovirus exposure and HLA in healthy donors. Overall study findings and caveats: For TCR beta chains, V- and J-gene trimming was later linked to a missense DCLRE1C variant. It was confirmed in vitro that three of the CMV-associated chains were specific for CMV antigens.

CDR3 length: 14 residues. Germline CDR1 and CDR2: SNHLY and FYNNEI. With V trimmed by 6 bases and J by 0 bases, 3 bases remained unmatched. Primers included in the PCR were 60 Vbeta and 13 Jbeta primers. Assay used: immunoSEQ multiplex PCR; TCRdb lists only in-frame clones, some missing. The repertoire holds about 180,000 clones, with around 80% as singletons. Comment on this clone: What it binds is not known. The same CDR3 also results from other DNA sequences found in this sample.

The sequencing input was PBMCs. This receptor was obtained from a woman aged 55 to 70 in good health and CMV-seropositive. This chain links TRBV2 with TRBJ2-7; 9 bases match TRBD1. In DNA, the CDR3 is TGTGCCAGCAGCGGACAGGGGTCCTCCTACGAGCAGTACTTC. Residues: CASSGQGSSYEQYF.